This passage covers 18 T cell receptor beta chains from one sample sequenced in a study of T cell responses to AZD1222 COVID-19 vaccine. Here immunoSEQ multiplex PCR was the method, and the copy in TCRdb shows in-frame clones only, minus some. This table has tens of thousands of clones, roughly 88% appearing once. The sequences come from peripheral blood, collected on day 0 of MenACWY control vaccination. These receptors were taken from an adult in good health.

The chain is built from TRBV28 and TRBJ1-2, with 7 bases identical to TRBD1. V dropped 6 bases and J dropped 4; count of bases not matched to a gene: 5. CDR3 length equals 13 residues. Germline CDR1 reads MDHEN; CDR2 reads SYDVKM. Here the CDR3 DNA reads TGTGCCAGCAGGCCGGGACAGCTCTATGGCTACACCTTC. Protein: CASRPGQLYGYTF.

This sequence joins TRBV7-2 and TRBJ1-3; no clear D. V shed 5 bases and J shed 9 bases, with 17 bases lying between them. The CDR3 totals 14 residues. The germline V gene has CDR1 SGHTA and CDR2 FQGNSA. CDR3: CASSAQDPRTTIYF. The CDR3 DNA is TGTGCCAGCAGCGCCCAAGACCCGAGGACCACCATATATTTT.

The gene calls are TRBV7-9 and TRBJ1-1; no definite D call. The CDR3 is 13 residues long. V shed 5 bases and J shed 1 base, with 8 bases lying between them. CDR1 and CDR2 from the germline V gene are SEHNR and FQNEAQ (reference sequence). The DNA for the CDR3 is TGTGCCAGCAGCCAATCACCGAACACTGAAGCTTTCTTT. Encoded protein: CASSQSPNTEAFF.

This rearrangement joins TRBV5-1 to TRBJ1-2; a possible D gene is TRBD1 (6 bases). V was shortened by 0 bases and J by 8 bases, with 17 bases between the two germline ends. The CDR3 extends over 15 amino acids. CDR1 and CDR2 from the germline V gene are SGHRS and YFSETQ. The CDR3 coding sequence is TGCGCCAGCAGCTTGGATCTCAGGGGAAACGGGGGCTACACCTTC. This encodes CASSLDLRGNGGYTF.

The chain uses TRBV28 and TRBJ2-7; TRBD1 is a possible D gene (6 bases). CDR1 is MDHEN, CDR2 SYDVKM, per germline. V lost 3 bases, J lost 2 bases, and 14 bases lay in between. This CDR3 has 15 residues. The CDR3: CASSFERQGPYEQYF. The CDR3 coding sequence is TGTGCCAGCAGTTTTGAACGTCAGGGGCCCTACGAGCAGTACTTC.

The rearrangement joins TRBV11-2 to TRBJ2-7, with D perhaps TRBD1 or TRBD2 (7 bases each). Trimming removed 4 bases from V and 5 bases from J, with 15 bases in between. This CDR3 has 14 residues. Germline CDR1 reads SGHAT; CDR2 reads FQNNGV. The CDR3 DNA sequence: TGTGCCAGCAGCTCTAGATCAGGGGGGGACGAGCAGTACTTC. Translation: CASSSRSGGDEQYF.

The chain uses TRBV23-1 and TRBJ2-2, with D perhaps assigned TRBD1 or TRBD2 (5 bases each). TRBV23-1 is sorted into the ORF group, with uncertain function. This CDR3 has 18 residues. The ends were cut back, 4 bases at V and 1 base at J, with 19 bases in the middle. CDR3 residues: CASSLTPNEGMNTGELFF. CDR3 bases: TGCGCCAGCAGTCTCACCCCGAATGAGGGGATGAACACCGGGGAGCTGTTTTTT.

The V and J genes are TRBV7-2 and TRBJ2-1; 14 bases map to TRBD2. The J segment lost 6 bases and the V segment lost 2 bases, leaving 3 bases of the junction unmatched. Germline CDR1 is SGHTA and CDR2 is FQGNSA. There are 16 residues in the CDR3. CDR3 nucleotide sequence: TGTGCCAGCAGCTTATTCGGGACTAGCGGGAGCAATGAGCAGTTCTTC. This sequence encodes CASSLFGTSGSNEQFF.

Notes on this clone: Mismatch with germline at one junction end may stem from a read error. The chain has TRBV6-5 and TRBJ1-1; perhaps TRBD1 as D (5 bases). The CDR3 runs to 16 residues. The germline gives CDR1 MNHEY, CDR2 SVGAGI. CDR3 in DNA: TGTGCCAGCAGTCACTCCCCGACCGGGGCCCACACTGAAGCTTTCTTT. Translating gives CASSHSPTGAHTEAFF.

The chain joins TRBV7-8 to TRBJ2-3; the D is unclear. With 6 bases removed from V and 4 bases from J, the gap between germline ends came to 11 bases. Germline assignment: CDR1 SGHVS and CDR2 FQNEAQ. This CDR3 region has 13 residues. The DNA for the CDR3 is TGTGCCAGCAGAGACCTTCGGGCAGATACGCAGTATTTT. Protein product: CASRDLRADTQYF.

Turning to this clone: The junction departs from germline at one end; a sequencing error may be responsible. Here the CDR3 reads CSASLGRF. The CDR3 DNA reads as TGCAGTGCTAGTCTGGGCAGATTC. The chain joins TRBV20-1 to TRBJ2-7; no clear D. The germline gives CDR1 DFQATT, CDR2 SNEGSKA (reference sequence). The CDR3 has 8 amino acids.

This chain connects TRBV18 to TRBJ2-1; D is uncertain. The CDR3 is made up of 16 amino acids. With 1 base removed from V and 5 bases from J, the gap between germline ends came to 15 bases. Germline CDR1 reads KGHSH; CDR2 reads LQKENI. The CDR3 coding sequence is TGTGCCAGCTCACCACTTCCAGTAACACGGCACAATGAGCAGTTCTTC. This translates into CASSPLPVTRHNEQFF.

The J gene is TRBJ2-7, the V gene TRBV29-1; D gene unclear. Trimming took 5 bases from V and 3 from J, leaving 8 bases between them. The CDR3 loop spans 11 amino acids. CDR1 and CDR2 (germline): SQVTM, ANQGSEA. CDR3 sequence (DNA): TGCAGCGTTACGCTTGGCTACGAGCAGTACTTC. It codes for CSVTLGYEQYF.

The chain combines TRBV11-2 with TRBJ2-3; either TRBD1 or TRBD2 may fit D (5 bases each). Germline V gene data show CDR1 as SGHAT and CDR2 as FQNNGV. Trimming shortened V by 2 bases and J by 2 bases, and 14 bases separated the two germline ends. The CDR3 loop spans 16 amino acids. As DNA, the CDR3 is TGTGCCAGCAGCTTAATATCTGGGGGTCCCACAGATACGCAGTATTTT. This encodes CASSLISGGPTDTQYF.

Only one count was recorded for this clone. As DNA, the CDR3 is TGTGCCATCAGTGAGGACCGAGATCAGCCCCAGCATTTT. Protein: CAISEDRDQPQHF. The chain combines TRBV10-3 with TRBJ1-5; the D is unclear. The CDR3 spans 13 residues. Germline values: CDR1 ENHRY, CDR2 SYGVKD. V was pared by 2 bases and J by 5 bases, with 7 bases between.

The gene calls are TRBV24-1 and TRBJ2-1; TRBD2 agrees at 12 bases. V lost 4 bases and J lost 0; bases outside the gene matches: 9. The CDR3 length is 19 residues. CDR1 is KGHDR, CDR2 SFDVKD, per germline. In DNA form, the CDR3 reads TGTGCCACCAGTGACTTGGGACTAGCGGGCGACAGCTCCTACAATGAGCAGTTCTTC. Protein product: CATSDLGLAGDSSYNEQFF.

The genes are TRBV10-3 and TRBJ1-5; D is perhaps TRBD1 (5 bases). CDR1 is ENHRY, CDR2 SYGVKD, per germline. Trimming shortened V by 10 bases and J by 1 base, and 8 bases separated the two germline ends. This CDR3 spans 12 amino acids. The CDR3 spells CATRDSNQPQHF. The DNA of the CDR3 is TGTGCCACCCGGGACAGCAATCAGCCCCAGCATTTT.

Only a few counts were recorded for this clone. The CDR3 sequence is CASSQPGDREKLFF. CDR3 DNA: TGCGCCAGCAGCCAACCGGGTGACAGAGAAAAACTGTTTTTT. The V gene is TRBV4-1, the J gene TRBJ1-4, with D perhaps TRBD1 (5 bases). Trimming shortened V by 2 bases and J by 8 bases, and 12 bases separated the two germline ends. Germline CDR1 reads MGHRA; CDR2 reads YSYEKL. The CDR3 totals 14 residues.